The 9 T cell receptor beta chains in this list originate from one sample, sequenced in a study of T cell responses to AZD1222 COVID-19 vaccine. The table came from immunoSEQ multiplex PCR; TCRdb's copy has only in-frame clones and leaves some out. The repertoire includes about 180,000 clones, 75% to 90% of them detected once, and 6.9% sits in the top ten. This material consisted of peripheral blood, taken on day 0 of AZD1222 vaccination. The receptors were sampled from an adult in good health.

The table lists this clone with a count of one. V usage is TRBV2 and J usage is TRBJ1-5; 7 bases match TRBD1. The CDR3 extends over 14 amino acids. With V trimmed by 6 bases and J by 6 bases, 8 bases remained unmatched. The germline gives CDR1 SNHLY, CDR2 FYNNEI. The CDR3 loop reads CASRGGTELQPQHF. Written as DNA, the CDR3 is TGTGCCAGCAGGGGGGGGACAGAACTTCAGCCCCAGCATTTT.

CDR3 region: CASNDRGNQPQHF. CDR3 DNA: TGTGCCAGTAATGACAGGGGCAATCAGCCCCAGCATTTT. The chain uses TRBV19 and TRBJ1-5, with 7 bases lining up with TRBD1. CDR3 size: 13 residues. Unmatched junction bases numbered 2, after V lost 7 bases and J lost 2 bases. Looked up from germline, CDR1 is LNHDA and CDR2 is SQIVND (reference sequence).

The CDR3 here is CASSVTGSPYEQYF. The CDR3, as DNA: TGTGCCAGCAGTGTTACAGGGTCCCCCTACGAGCAGTACTTC. V gene TRBV2 combines with J gene TRBJ2-7; tentatively, D is TRBD1 (6 bases). V shed 4 bases and J shed 2 bases, with 12 bases lying between them. The CDR3 runs 14 residues. CDR1 is SNHLY, CDR2 FYNNEI, per germline.

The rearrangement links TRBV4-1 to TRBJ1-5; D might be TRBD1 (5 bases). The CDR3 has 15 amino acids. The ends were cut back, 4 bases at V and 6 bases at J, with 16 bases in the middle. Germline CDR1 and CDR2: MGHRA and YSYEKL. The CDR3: CASSPTGGSGQPQHF. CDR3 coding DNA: TGCGCCAGCAGCCCGACGGGGGGTTCGGGTCAGCCCCAGCATTTT.

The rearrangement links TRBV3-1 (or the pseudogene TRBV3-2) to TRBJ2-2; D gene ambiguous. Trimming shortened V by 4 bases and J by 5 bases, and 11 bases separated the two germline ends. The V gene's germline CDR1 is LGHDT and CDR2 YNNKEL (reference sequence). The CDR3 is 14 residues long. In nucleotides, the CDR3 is TGTGCCAGCAGCCTACTGCCCGGGACCGGGGAGCTGTTTTTT. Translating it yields CASSLLPGTGELFF.

The CDR3 nucleotides are TGTGCCAGTAGTTGGGGGGCGGTATCCCAAATATACAATGAGCAGTTCTTC. It translates to CASSWGAVSQIYNEQFF. The chain joins TRBV19 to TRBJ2-1, with D perhaps matching TRBD1 or TRBD2 (6 bases each). The CDR3 totals 17 residues. Germline-derived CDR1 and CDR2 are LNHDA and SQIVND (reference sequence). V lost 5 bases and J 4 bases, leaving 21 bases between the germline ends.

This CDR3 is CASSMNREGRQPQHF. Written as DNA, the CDR3 is TGTGCCAGTAGTATGAACAGGGAGGGGCGCCAGCCCCAGCATTTT. The rearrangement links TRBV19 to TRBJ1-5; D possibly corresponds to TRBD1 (6 bases). From germline, CDR1 is LNHDA and CDR2 SQIVND (reference sequence). V was cut by 3 bases and J by 7 bases, with 16 bases left in between. The CDR3 length is 15 residues. The full variable domain, its missing parts supplied by reference TRBV19 and TRBJ1-5, is DGGITQSPKYLFRKEGQNVTLSCEQNLNHDAMYWYRQDPGQGLRLIYYSQIVNDFQKGDIAEGYSVSREKKESFPLTVTSAQKNPTAFYLCASSMNREGRQPQHFGDGTRLSIL.

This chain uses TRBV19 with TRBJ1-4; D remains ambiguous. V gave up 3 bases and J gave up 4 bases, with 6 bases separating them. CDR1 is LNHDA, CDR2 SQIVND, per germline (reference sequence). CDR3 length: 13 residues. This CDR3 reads CASSMVGNEKLFF. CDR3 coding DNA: TGTGCCAGTAGTATGGTCGGTAATGAAAAACTGTTTTTT.

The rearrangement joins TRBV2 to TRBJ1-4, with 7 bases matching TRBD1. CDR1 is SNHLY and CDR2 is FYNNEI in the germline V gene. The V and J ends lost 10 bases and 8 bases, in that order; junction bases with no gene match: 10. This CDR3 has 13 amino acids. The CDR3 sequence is CATEGAPGEKLFF. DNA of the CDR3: TGTGCCACCGAGGGGGCTCCGGGGGAAAAACTGTTTTTT.